The count of the clone carrying this TCR beta chain is one. This entry belongs to a study of T cells after yellow fever vaccination. TCRdb ran MiXCR on the 5' RACE reads and lists one entry per CDR3 protein. The sample lists some 300,000 distinct CDR3 sequences; roughly 10% were seen once. This CDR3 has 15 residues. J lost 0 bases, V lost 3 bases, and 3 bases had no gene match. Per the germline V gene, CDR1 is SNHLY and CDR2 is FYNNEI. The chain has TRBV2 and TRBJ1-1, with 8 bases that match TRBD1. The TCR comes from a man in his late teens or twenties who received the YFV17D yellow fever vaccine. The sequences come from CD4+ T cells sorted from PBMCs, collected 45 days after the yellow fever booster vaccination. CDR3 in amino acids: CASSEAGGVNTEAFF. The CDR3 DNA reads as TGTGCCAGCAGTGAGGCAGGGGGCGTGAACACTGAAGCTTTCTTT.